The sequence of this TCR beta chain was determined in a study of blood T cells in healthy people across ages. A second roughly 6 to 11 cycle PCR used barcoded and J-beta primers. A tag from a template-switch adaptor with 12 random nucleotides marked each cDNA molecule. One entry per CDR3 protein, called by TCRdb with MiXCR from the 5' RACE reads. In the table there are some 1.4 million distinct CDR3 sequences, approximately 40% of which are singletons. Trimming stripped 1 base from V and 7 bases from J, with 20 bases between. The CDR3 has 16 amino acids. The germline gives CDR1 SGHAT, CDR2 FQNNGV. Broader study findings: More naive CD4+ cells and higher diversity marked long-lived donors relative to aged donors.

As regards this clonotype: The antigen is not known.

It was approximately 10 milliliters of peripheral blood that were drawn from each donor. This chain joins TRBV11-2 and TRBJ2-7; possible D gene TRBD2, 5 bases. The receptor's source is a woman aged 18-35 years in good health. The sequencing input was blood. CDR3 sequence (DNA): TGTGCCAGCAGCTTAGTACTCGGCGGGTCCTACAATGAGCAGTACTTC. As protein: CASSLVLGGSYNEQYF.